This T cell receptor (beta chain) derives from a study of OX40 agonist ivuxolimab in advanced cancers. Turning to the study itself: Head and neck, renal cell, melanoma or hepatocellular carcinoma were the cancers that dose-escalation patients had. The study, taken as a whole, reports: It was also the case that some nonresponders had low normalized T-cell clonal expansion. On average, CD8+ T cells showed a greater number of expanded clones than CD4+.

Some clones are missing from TCRdb's copy, which holds only in-frame ones; the method was immunoSEQ multiplex PCR. The table shows 80,000 or so clones, with about 90% occurring only once. This CDR3 comprises 16 residues. Of note for this clone: The antigen is unknown.

The TCR originated in an adult with an advanced solid tumor such as melanoma, head and neck, liver or kidney cancer. The rearrangement links TRBV21-1 to TRBJ2-1; TRBD1 reflects the table's D call only, with no check against the DNA. TRBV21-1 is listed as a pseudogene. The sample in question was CD4+ or CD8+ T cells sorted from blood, obtained in a trial of the OX40 agonist ivuxolimab. This CDR3 reads CASSRRDRKKHNEQFF. The CDR3, as DNA: TGTGCCAGCAGTCGCCGGGACAGGAAAAAGCACAATGAGCAGTTCTTC.